The 30 T cell receptor beta chains below were found in one sample sequenced in a study of blood T cell repertoires in COVID-19 (dated by TCRdb to 2020 to 2021). Receptor amplification or capture employed the immunoSEQ multiplex PCR assay. TCRdb took this table from immuneACCESS and kept in-frame rearrangements with V and J called. Such tables lack part of the clones; where checked against another copy, unresolved V genes explain under half of the gap, and the rest is unexplained. The sample table lists under 150,000 clones, 80% of them with a count of one. 10% to 15% of the sample is taken by the ten largest. Material: peripheral blood. The receptor source for this set is a man aged 60-69 years with active or convalescent COVID-19.

The genes are TRBV5-1 and TRBJ2-7; possible D gene TRBD2, 7 bases. CDR1 and CDR2 from the germline V gene are SGHRS and YFSETQ. V gave up 0 bases and J gave up 3 bases, with 13 bases separating them. The CDR3 has 15 amino acids. The CDR3 reads CASSLGGGLNYEQYF. CDR3 coding DNA: TGCGCCAGCAGCTTGGGAGGGGGACTAAACTACGAGCAGTACTTC.

The chain recombines TRBV28 with TRBJ1-2, with TRBD1 identical over 11 bases. The germline V gene encodes CDR1 MDHEN and CDR2 SYDVKM. J was trimmed by 4 bases and V by 5 bases; bases with no gene match: 6. The CDR3 is 15 amino acids. This CDR3 reads CASSPGQGVAYGYTF. In DNA, the CDR3 is TGTGCCAGCAGTCCGGGACAGGGGGTAGCCTATGGCTACACCTTC.

V and J are TRBV28 and TRBJ1-1, with TRBD1 as a possible D gene (6 bases). Germline V gene data show CDR1 as MDHEN and CDR2 as SYDVKM. The CDR3 totals 13 residues. Trimming removed 7 bases at V and 10 bases at J, with 19 bases between. CDR3 sequence: CASTPDRARLAFF. In DNA form, the CDR3 reads TGTGCCAGCACCCCGGACAGAGCCCGGTTAGCTTTCTTT.

The V gene is TRBV7-9, the J gene TRBJ1-2; 9 bases are a match to TRBD1. Per the germline V gene, CDR1 is SEHNR and CDR2 is FQNEAQ (reference sequence). Germline trimming cut 5 bases from V and 2 bases from J; bases unmatched to any gene: 6. The CDR3 spans 15 residues. CDR3 coding DNA: TGTGCCAGCAGCCGTCCCGGGACAGGGAACTATGGCTACACCTTC. Translation: CASSRPGTGNYGYTF.

This chain connects TRBV4-2 to TRBJ2-7; TRBD2 agrees at 12 bases. V lost 2 bases, J lost 10 bases, and 6 bases stayed unmatched. In germline, CDR1 is LGHNA, CDR2 YNFKEQ. The CDR3 runs to 14 residues. DNA for the CDR3: TGTGCCAGCAGCCAACTCGGGACTAGCGGGCTTCAGTACTTC. This codes for CASSQLGTSGLQYF.

The rearrangement joins TRBV6-5 to TRBJ1-4; D is uncertain. Germline CDR1 reads MNHEY; CDR2 reads SVGAGI. Between the trimmed V and J ends, which lost 5 bases and 7 bases, there was a span of 17 bases. The CDR3 runs 15 residues. DNA of the CDR3: TGTGCCAGCAGTACCCGAGCGGGCCGGACTGAAAAACTGTTTTTT. Protein sequence: CASSTRAGRTEKLFF.

The chain links TRBV27 to TRBJ1-2; no clear D gene. Deletions cut 6 bases from V and 0 bases from J, with 14 bases between. Germline CDR1 is MNHEY and CDR2 is SMNVEV (reference sequence). This CDR3 has 15 amino acids. The CDR3 spells CASSPLGSSNYGYTF. CDR3 sequence (DNA): TGTGCCAGCAGCCCCCTAGGCAGCTCTAACTATGGCTACACCTTC.

V usage is TRBV6-5 and J usage is TRBJ1-3; 8 bases agree with TRBD1. Germline V gene sequence: CDR1 MNHEY, CDR2 SVGAGI. V shed 9 bases, J shed 0 bases, and the junction held 7 bases outside the gene matches. The CDR3 sequence is 15 residues long. For the CDR3, the DNA is TGTGCCAGTCAAAGACAGGGGAACTCTGGAAACACCATATATTTT. Translation gives CASQRQGNSGNTIYF.

The chain joins TRBV5-1 to TRBJ2-7, with 10 bases that match TRBD1. V lost 1 base and J lost 2; bases outside the gene matches: 21. The CDR3 has 21 amino acids. From germline, CDR1 is SGHRS and CDR2 YFSETQ. The DNA of the CDR3 is TGCGCCAGCAGCTTGCGGCTCCGGGACAGGGGATCTGCGTTTCCAACCTACGAGCAGTACTTC. It encodes CASSLRLRDRGSAFPTYEQYF.

As DNA, the CDR3 is TGCGCCAGCAGCCAAGGGACGGGGAGCCCTAGCACAGATACGCAGTATTTT. As protein: CASSQGTGSPSTDTQYF. J is TRBJ2-3 and V is TRBV4-3, with D perhaps matching TRBD2 (5 bases). Germline V gene lookup returns CDR1 LGHNA and CDR2 YSLEER. Trimming shortened V by 1 base and J by 0 bases, and 14 bases separated the two germline ends. This CDR3 comprises 17 residues.

The chain joins TRBV28 to TRBJ2-3, with 12 bases aligning to TRBD2. The V gene's germline CDR1 is MDHEN and CDR2 SYDVKM. This CDR3 spans 15 amino acids. Trimming at V came to 4 bases and at J to 4 bases, leaving 3 bases not matched to a gene. The CDR3 nucleotides are TGTGCCAGCAGTTCGACTAGCGGGAGTGCAGATACGCAGTATTTT. Protein: CASSSTSGSADTQYF.

The CDR3 region has the DNA TGTGCTAGCGCCTTCAGTGGGCGCACCGGGGAGCTGTTTTTT. Amino acids: CASAFSGRTGELFF. The chain links TRBV12-5 to TRBJ2-2; D remains ambiguous. The V and J ends lost 9 bases and 4 bases respectively, with 15 bases between them. Germline V gene lookup returns CDR1 LGHNT and CDR2 FRNRAP. The CDR3 runs to 14 residues.

This rearrangement joins TRBV19 to TRBJ2-7, with TRBD2 matching over 13 bases. V lost 7 bases, J lost 7 bases, and 7 bases stayed unmatched. The germline CDR1 and CDR2 sequences are LNHDA and SQIVND (reference sequence). This CDR3 comprises 14 residues. CDR3: CASTRTSGRGEQYF. In DNA form, the CDR3 reads TGTGCCAGTACCCGGACTAGCGGGAGAGGAGAGCAGTACTTC.

The CDR3 DNA reads TGTGCCAGCAGAACCGCCCTAGCGGGAGGGGCAGATACGCAGTATTTT. Translation: CASRTALAGGADTQYF. V is TRBV6-6 and J is TRBJ2-3; 12 nucleotides align to TRBD2. This CDR3 contains 16 residues. Germline CDR1 and CDR2: MNHNY and SVGAGI (reference sequence). The V gene end was trimmed by 6 bases and the J gene end by 4 bases; junction bases not matched to a gene: 8.

This chain uses TRBV28 with TRBJ2-5, with D possibly matching TRBD2 (5 bases). The CDR3 totals 14 residues. Germline V gives CDR1 MDHEN, CDR2 SYDVKM. Trimming removed 2 bases at V and 2 bases at J, with 9 bases between. This CDR3 reads CASSLSPGQETQYF. CDR3 coding DNA: TGTGCCAGCAGTTTAAGCCCGGGGCAAGAGACCCAGTACTTC.

This chain uses TRBV27 with TRBJ1-4; TRBD1 matches 11 bases. The CDR3 runs to 16 residues. From germline, CDR1 is MNHEY and CDR2 SMNVEV (reference sequence). V shed 6 bases and J 8 bases; nucleotides not matched to a gene: 11. The CDR3 DNA reads as TGTGCCAGCAGGACCGGGACAGGGGGTAGACAGGAAAAACTGTTTTTT. Residues: CASRTGTGGRQEKLFF.

This clone has a single count. V usage is TRBV18 and J usage is TRBJ2-3; D is unresolved. The germline CDR1 and CDR2 sequences are KGHSH and LQKENI. The germline V and J ends were trimmed by 2 bases and 1 base, with 10 bases remaining between them. This CDR3 region has 15 residues. The CDR3 reads CASSPVVGGTDTQYF. DNA for the CDR3: TGTGCCAGCTCACCAGTCGTCGGAGGCACAGATACGCAGTATTTT. Together with reference TRBV18 and TRBJ2-3, the CDR3 gives the full variable domain: NAGVMQNPRHLVRRRGQEARLRCSPMKGHSHVYWYRQLPEEGLKFMVYLQKENIIDESGMPKERFSAEFPKEGPSILRIQQVVRGDSAAYFCASSPVVGGTDTQYFGPGTRLTVL.

The chain employs TRBV4-1 and TRBJ1-1; TRBD1 might be the D (6 bases). CDR1 and CDR2 from the germline V gene are MGHRA and YSYEKL. V lost 1 base and J 1 base, leaving 10 bases between the germline ends. The CDR3 consists of 15 residues. The CDR3 here is CASSQASDRNTEAFF. The CDR3 nucleotides read TGCGCCAGCAGCCAAGCCTCGGACAGGAACACTGAAGCTTTCTTT.

The chain links TRBV5-4 to TRBJ2-3; 7 nucleotides line up with TRBD1. Per germline, CDR1 SGHNT and CDR2 YYREEE (reference sequence). V gave up 4 bases and J gave up 3 bases; unmatched junction bases: 8. The CDR3 totals 15 residues. The CDR3 loop is CASSQAAGGTDTQYF. CDR3 DNA sequence: TGTGCCAGCAGCCAGGCCGCAGGGGGAACAGATACGCAGTATTTT.

This chain uses TRBV6-5 with TRBJ2-2, with D possibly being TRBD2 (6 bases). This CDR3 comprises 13 residues. V was trimmed by 7 bases and J by 8 bases, leaving 14 bases between them. CDR1 and CDR2 from the germline V gene are MNHEY and SVGAGI. The CDR3 DNA is TGTGCCAGCAAGAAACAGGAGGGTGGGGAGCTGTTTTTT. The encoded protein is CASKKQEGGELFF.

The V call is TRBV5-6, the J call TRBJ2-3, with D possibly being TRBD2 (7 bases). CDR1 and CDR2 (germline): SGHDT, YYEEEE. This CDR3 contains 15 residues. Between the trimmed V and J ends, which lost 3 bases and 0 bases, there was a span of 11 bases. CDR3 nucleotides: TGTGCCAGCAGCTGGCGGGGGCTCAGCACAGATACGCAGTATTTT. Amino acid sequence: CASSWRGLSTDTQYF.

The chain combines TRBV25-1 with TRBJ2-4, with D possibly being TRBD1 (5 bases). The CDR3 runs to 12 residues. V was shortened by 3 bases and J by 7 bases, with 7 bases between the two germline ends. Germline-derived CDR1 and CDR2 are MGHDK and SYGVNS. The CDR3 here is CASSDGANIQYF. DNA for the CDR3: TGTGCCAGCAGTGATGGGGCTAACATTCAGTACTTC.

The genes are TRBV7-8 and TRBJ1-5; weak D call: TRBD1 (5 bases). Germline lookup yields CDR1 SGHVS and CDR2 FQNEAQ. V was shortened by 2 bases and J by 6 bases, with 14 bases between the two germline ends. The length of the CDR3 is 15 residues. In DNA form, the CDR3 reads TGTGCCAGCAGCTTAAACCTTATGGGGGGTCAGCCCCAGCATTTT. Translation: CASSLNLMGGQPQHF.

J is TRBJ2-1 and V is TRBV6-5; tentatively, D is TRBD2 (5 bases). The CDR3 length is 14 residues. Trimming pared 7 bases from V and 8 bases from J, leaving 18 bases between. Germline CDR1 reads MNHEY; CDR2 reads SVGAGI. The CDR3 loop is CASKKGLHRDEQFF. The DNA of the CDR3 is TGTGCCAGCAAGAAAGGACTTCATAGGGATGAGCAGTTCTTC.

This sequence joins TRBV29-1 and TRBJ2-3, with a weak D call TRBD2 (6 bases). CDR3 length: 13 amino acids. Germline V gene sequence: CDR1 SQVTM, CDR2 ANQGSEA. Trimming left V 6 bases short and J 4 bases short, with 14 bases between. This CDR3 is CSVAGPSPDTQYF. The CDR3 bases are TGCAGCGTAGCGGGCCCGTCCCCAGATACGCAGTATTTT.

J is TRBJ2-1 and V is TRBV7-2; D might be TRBD2 (5 bases). This CDR3 comprises 14 residues. CDR1 and CDR2 from the germline V gene are SGHTA and FQGNSA. V lost 4 bases to trimming and J lost 6 bases, with 13 bases between them. The CDR3 DNA follows: TGTGCCAGCAGCTGGAGAGGAGGACTCAATGAGCAGTTCTTC. Protein: CASSWRGGLNEQFF.

The chain joins TRBV7-8 to TRBJ1-1, with 7 nucleotides matching TRBD1. The CDR3 extends over 14 amino acids. CDR1 and CDR2 from the germline V gene are SGHVS and FQNEAQ. After removal of 7 bases from V and 1 base from J, the junction contained 6 bases not matched to a gene. CDR3 sequence reads: CASTRQGGNTEAFF. In nucleotides, the CDR3 is TGTGCCAGCACACGACAGGGAGGGAACACTGAAGCTTTCTTT.

This clone was seen a handful of times. V gene TRBV2 combines with J gene TRBJ1-5; 8 bases line up with TRBD1. The V gene end was trimmed by 4 bases and the J gene end by 7 bases; junction bases not matched to a gene: 6. Germline V gene lookup returns CDR1 SNHLY and CDR2 FYNNEI. The CDR3 sequence is 14 residues long. As DNA, the CDR3 is TGTGCCAGCAGTGGGACAGGGCGTTACCAGCCCCAGCATTTT. It yields the protein CASSGTGRYQPQHF.

This clone is a singleton in its sample. The rearrangement uses TRBV18 and TRBJ1-1; D is ambiguous. The V end was cut by 3 bases, the J end by 7 bases, with 18 bases between. There are 15 residues in the CDR3. Per germline, CDR1 KGHSH and CDR2 LQKENI. The CDR3 DNA follows: TGTGCCAGCTCACCCGGGAAGGTCCTGAGGGTTGAAGCTTTCTTT. This gives the protein CASSPGKVLRVEAFF.

V usage is TRBV7-2 and J usage is TRBJ1-2; D possibly corresponds to TRBD1 (6 bases). The germline V and J ends were trimmed by 5 bases and 3 bases, with 13 bases remaining between them. This CDR3 region has 14 residues. Germline assignment: CDR1 SGHTA and CDR2 FQGNSA. CDR3 region: CASSGQTGYYGYTF. CDR3 sequence (DNA): TGTGCCAGCAGCGGGCAGACAGGATACTATGGCTACACCTTC.